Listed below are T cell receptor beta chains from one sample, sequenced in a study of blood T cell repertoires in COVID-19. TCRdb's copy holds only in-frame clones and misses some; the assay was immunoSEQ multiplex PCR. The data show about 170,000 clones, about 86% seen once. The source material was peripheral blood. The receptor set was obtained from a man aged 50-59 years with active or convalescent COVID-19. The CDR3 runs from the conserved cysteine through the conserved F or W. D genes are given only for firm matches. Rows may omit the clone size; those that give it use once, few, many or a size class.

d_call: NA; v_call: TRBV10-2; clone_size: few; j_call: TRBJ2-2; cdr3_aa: CASSESFRGIGTGELFF; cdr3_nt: TGCGCCAGCAGTGAGTCCTTTCGCGGGATTGGCACCGGGGAGCTGTTTTTT
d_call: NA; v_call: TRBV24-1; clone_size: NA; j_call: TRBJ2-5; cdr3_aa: CATSDARAGMETQYF; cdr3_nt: TGTGCCACCAGTGATGCCCGGGCCGGGATGGAGACCCAGTACTTC
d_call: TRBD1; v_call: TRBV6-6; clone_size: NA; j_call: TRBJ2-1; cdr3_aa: CASSYSDRGNEQFF; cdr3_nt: TGTGCCAGCAGTTACTCGGACAGGGGAAATGAGCAGTTCTTC
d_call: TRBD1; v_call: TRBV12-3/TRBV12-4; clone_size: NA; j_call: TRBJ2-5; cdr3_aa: CASSRQGQETQYF; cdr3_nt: TGTGCCAGCTCCCGACAGGGACAAGAGACCCAGTACTTC
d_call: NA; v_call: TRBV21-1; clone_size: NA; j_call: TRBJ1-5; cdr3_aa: CASSPDRAGDERQPQHF; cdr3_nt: TGTGCCAGCAGCCCGGACAGGGCGGGGGATGAAAGGCAGCCCCAGCATTTT
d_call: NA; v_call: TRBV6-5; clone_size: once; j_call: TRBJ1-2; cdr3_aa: CASSYSSGRFGYTF; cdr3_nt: TGTGCCAGCAGTTACTCGAGCGGGCGTTTCGGCTACACCTTC
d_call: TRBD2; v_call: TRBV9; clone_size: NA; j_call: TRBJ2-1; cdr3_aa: CASSVGLAGGNEQFF; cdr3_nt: TGTGCCAGCAGCGTCGGACTAGCGGGAGGCAATGAGCAGTTCTTC
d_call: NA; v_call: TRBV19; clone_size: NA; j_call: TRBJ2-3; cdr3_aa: CASSILTGRRPDTQYF; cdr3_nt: TGTGCCAGTAGTATTTTGACAGGGAGGCGCCCAGATACGCAGTATTTT
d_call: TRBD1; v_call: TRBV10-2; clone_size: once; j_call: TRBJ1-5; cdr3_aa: CASSATPDRGALYQPQHF; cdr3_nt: TGCGCCAGCAGCGCCACCCCCGACAGGGGCGCCCTGTATCAGCCCCAGCATTTT
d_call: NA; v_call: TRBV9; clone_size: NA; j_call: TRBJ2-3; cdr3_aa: CASSRREQGTDTQYF; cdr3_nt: TGTGCCAGCAGCCGAAGGGAGCAGGGCACAGATACGCAGTATTTT
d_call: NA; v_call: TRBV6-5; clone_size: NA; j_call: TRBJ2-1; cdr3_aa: CASSPWTDGEQFF; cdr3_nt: TGTGCCAGCAGCCCATGGACAGACGGGGAGCAGTTCTTC
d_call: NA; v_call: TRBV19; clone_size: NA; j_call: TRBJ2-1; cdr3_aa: CASSVPGMRNEQFF; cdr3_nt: TGTGCCAGTAGCGTCCCAGGGATGAGAAATGAGCAGTTCTTC
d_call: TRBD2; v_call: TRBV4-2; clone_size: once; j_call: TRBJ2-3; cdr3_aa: CASSQDRKLAGRTDTQYF; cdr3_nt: TGTGCCAGCAGCCAAGATCGAAAACTAGCGGGGCGGACAGATACGCAGTATTTT
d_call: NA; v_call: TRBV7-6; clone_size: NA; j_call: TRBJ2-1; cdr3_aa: CASSFQRQPQYEQFF; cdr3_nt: TGTGCCAGCAGCTTTCAAAGACAGCCCCAGTATGAGCAGTTCTTC
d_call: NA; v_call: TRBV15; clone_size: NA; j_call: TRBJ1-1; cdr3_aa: CATSREGPLAVRANTEAFF; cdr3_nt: TGTGCCACCAGCAGAGAGGGGCCGTTGGCAGTTCGAGCGAACACTGAAGCTTTCTTT
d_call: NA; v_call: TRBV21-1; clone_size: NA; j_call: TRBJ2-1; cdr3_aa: CASSKGRLAGVHNEQFF; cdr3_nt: TGTGCCAGCAGCAAAGGGCGACTAGCGGGAGTTCACAATGAGCAGTTCTTC
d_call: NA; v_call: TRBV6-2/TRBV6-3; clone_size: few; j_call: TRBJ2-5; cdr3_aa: CASSEPGAGRETQYF; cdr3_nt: TGTGCCAGCAGTGAGCCCGGTGCGGGGAGAGAGACCCAGTACTTC
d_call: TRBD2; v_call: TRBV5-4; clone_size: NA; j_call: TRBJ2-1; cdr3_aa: CASSLREGYNEQFF; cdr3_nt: TGTGCCAGCAGCTTGCGGGAGGGCTACAATGAGCAGTTCTTC
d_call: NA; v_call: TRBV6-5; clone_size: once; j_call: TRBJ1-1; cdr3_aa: CASSYQGNTEAFF; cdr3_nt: TGTGCCAGCAGTTATCAGGGCAACACTGAAGCTTTCTTT
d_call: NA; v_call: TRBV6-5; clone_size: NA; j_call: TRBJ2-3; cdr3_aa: CASSYGSGPSTDTQYF; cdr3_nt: TGTGCCAGCAGTTATGGAAGCGGGCCTAGCACAGATACGCAGTATTTT
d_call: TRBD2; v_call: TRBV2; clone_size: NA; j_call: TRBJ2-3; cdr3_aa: CASNEGLDGDTQYF; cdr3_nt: TGTGCCAGCAATGAAGGACTAGACGGAGATACGCAGTATTTT
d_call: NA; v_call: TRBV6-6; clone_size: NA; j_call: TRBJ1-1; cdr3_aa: CASSFGSSNTEAFF; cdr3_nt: TGTGCCAGCAGTTTCGGGTCGAGCAACACTGAAGCTTTCTTT
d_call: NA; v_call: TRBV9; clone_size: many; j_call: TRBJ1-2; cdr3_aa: CASSVEERGYGYTF; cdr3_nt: TGTGCCAGCAGCGTAGAAGAAAGGGGCTATGGCTACACCTTC
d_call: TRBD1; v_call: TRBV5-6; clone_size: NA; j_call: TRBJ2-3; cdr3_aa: CASRNRGDSDTQYF; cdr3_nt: TGTGCCAGCAGGAACAGGGGGGATTCAGATACGCAGTATTTT
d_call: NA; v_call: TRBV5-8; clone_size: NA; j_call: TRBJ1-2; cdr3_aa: CASSFPLDKNYGYTF; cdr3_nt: TGTGCCAGCAGCTTCCCCCTGGACAAGAACTATGGCTACACCTTC
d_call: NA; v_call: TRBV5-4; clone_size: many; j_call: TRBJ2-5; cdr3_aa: CASSGRQVGETQYF; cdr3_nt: TGTGCCAGCAGCGGACGACAGGTTGGAGAGACCCAGTACTTC
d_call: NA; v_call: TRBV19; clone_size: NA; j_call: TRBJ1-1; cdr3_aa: CASSIGGGDDTEAFF; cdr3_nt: TGTGCCAGTAGTATAGGAGGAGGGGATGACACTGAAGCTTTCTTT
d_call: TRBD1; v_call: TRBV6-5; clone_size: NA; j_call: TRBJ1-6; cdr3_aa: CASRQGTGNSPLHF; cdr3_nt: TGTGCCAGCAGACAGGGGACAGGCAATTCACCCCTCCACTTT
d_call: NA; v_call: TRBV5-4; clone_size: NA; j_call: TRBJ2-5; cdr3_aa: CASSLTLAGAKAETQYF; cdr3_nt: TGTGCCAGCAGCTTAACCCTGGCAGGGGCCAAGGCGGAGACCCAGTACTTC
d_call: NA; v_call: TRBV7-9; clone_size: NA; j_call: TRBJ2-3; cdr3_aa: CASSLRDISTDTQYF; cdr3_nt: TGTGCCAGCAGCCTCCGGGACATTAGCACAGATACGCAGTATTTT
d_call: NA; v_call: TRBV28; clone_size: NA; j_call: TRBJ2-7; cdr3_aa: CASRGAPSYEQYF; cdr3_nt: TGTGCCAGCAGGGGGGCTCCCTCGTACGAGCAGTACTTC
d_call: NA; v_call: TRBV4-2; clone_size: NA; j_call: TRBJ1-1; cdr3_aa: CASSQDGPGIGTEAFF; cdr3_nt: TGTGCCAGCAGCCAAGACGGCCCGGGTATCGGCACTGAAGCTTTCTTT
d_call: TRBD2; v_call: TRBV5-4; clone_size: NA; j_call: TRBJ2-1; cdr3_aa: CASSSSGRGNNEQFF; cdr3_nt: TGTGCCAGCAGCTCTAGCGGGAGAGGGAACAATGAGCAGTTCTTC
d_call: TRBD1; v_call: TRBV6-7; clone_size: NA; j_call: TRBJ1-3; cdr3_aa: CASSQPPGTGAGNTIYF; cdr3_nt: TGTGCCAGCAGTCAACCCCCCGGGACAGGGGCAGGAAACACCATATATTTT
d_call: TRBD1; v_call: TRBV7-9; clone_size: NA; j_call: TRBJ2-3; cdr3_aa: CASSSPRTGGADTQYF; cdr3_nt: TGTGCCAGCAGCTCTCCTAGGACAGGGGGCGCAGATACGCAGTATTTT
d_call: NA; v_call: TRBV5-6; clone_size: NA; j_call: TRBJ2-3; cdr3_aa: CASGFRGGADTQYF; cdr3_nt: TGTGCCAGCGGGTTTAGGGGCGGGGCAGATACGCAGTATTTT
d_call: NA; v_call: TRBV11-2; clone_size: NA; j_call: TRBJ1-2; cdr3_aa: CASSPRGGTYGYTF; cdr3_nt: TGTGCCAGCAGCCCTAGAGGAGGCACCTATGGCTACACCTTC
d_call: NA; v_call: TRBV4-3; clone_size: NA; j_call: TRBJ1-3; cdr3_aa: CASSQGGQVVSGNTIYF; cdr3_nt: TGCGCCAGCAGCCAAGGGGGGCAGGTCGTTTCTGGAAACACCATATATTTT
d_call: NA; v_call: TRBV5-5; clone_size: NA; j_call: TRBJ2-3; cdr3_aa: CASSSNFGGADTQYF; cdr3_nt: TGTGCCAGCAGCTCGAACTTCGGAGGGGCAGATACGCAGTATTTT
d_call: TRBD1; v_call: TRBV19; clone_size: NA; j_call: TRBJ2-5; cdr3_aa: CASSTKDRGQQETQYF; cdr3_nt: TGTGCCAGTAGTACTAAGGACAGGGGGCAGCAAGAGACCCAGTACTTC
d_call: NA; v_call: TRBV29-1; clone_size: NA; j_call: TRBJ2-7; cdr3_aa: CSVSLPQAGPSYEQYF; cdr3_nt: TGCAGCGTTTCATTACCTCAAGCGGGCCCCTCCTACGAGCAGTACTTC